A selection of T cell receptor beta chains follows, all from one sample in a study of T cell responses to AZD1222 COVID-19 vaccine. The table came from immunoSEQ multiplex PCR; TCRdb's copy has only in-frame clones and leaves some out. The table records about 140,000 clones, approximately 92% of them present only once. This material consisted of peripheral blood, taken on day 0 of AZD1222 vaccination. The receptors were gathered from an adult in good health. The CDR3 runs from the conserved cysteine through the conserved F or W. The D gene is left open where the match is weak. Clone size, where shown, is once, few, many, or a class for clones that have expanded.

>TRBJ1-2|.|16|TRBV30|TRBD1
TGTGCCTGGAGCAGCTTCCGGGACAGCTTTAACTATGGCTACACCTTC
CAWSSFRDSFNYGYTF
>TRBJ2-7|.|16|TRBV5-8|TRBD2
TGTGCCAGCAGCTTTACCGGGACTAGCGGGGCCGGGGAGCAGTACTTC
CASSFTGTSGAGEQYF
>TRBJ1-2|.|13|TRBV6-5|TRBD1
TGTGCCAGCACCGGACAGGGGAACTATGGCTACACCTTC
CASTGQGNYGYTF
>TRBJ2-6|.|15|TRBV18|.
TGTGCCAGCTCACCCGGGACCCCCGGGGCCAACGTCCTGACTTTC
CASSPGTPGANVLTF
>TRBJ2-7|once|12|TRBV29-1|TRBD2
TGCAGCGTTGCCACTAGCGTGAGGGAGCAGTACTTC
CSVATSVREQYF
>TRBJ2-7|.|14|TRBV5-1|TRBD2
TGCGCCAGCAGCCAGGGGACTAGCGGACAGGAGCAGTACTTC
CASSQGTSGQEQYF
>TRBJ1-1|.|13|TRBV10-3|TRBD1
TGTGCCATCAGTGAAGACAGGGGCACTGAAGCTTTCTTT
CAISEDRGTEAFF
>TRBJ1-1|.|13|TRBV7-3|.
TGTGCCAGCAGAAGGGATCAGAACACTGAAGCTTTCTTT
CASRRDQNTEAFF
>TRBJ1-1|few|15|TRBV27|.
TGTGCCAGCAGTTCAGGACAGCTTATGAACACTGAAGCTTTCTTT
CASSSGQLMNTEAFF
>TRBJ2-2|.|15|TRBV5-1|.
TGCGCCAGCAGCTTGTCGCCCGCGAACACCGGGGAGCTGTTTTTT
CASSLSPANTGELFF
>TRBJ1-5|.|17|TRBV19|.
TGTGCCAGTAGAGCTGGGTGGTCGGGACAAGTCAATCAGCCCCAGCATTTT
CASRAGWSGQVNQPQHF
>TRBJ1-2|.|12|TRBV25-1|.
TGTGCCAGCAAGGACAGCCAAAGAGGCTACACCTTC
CASKDSQRGYTF
>TRBJ2-7|once|12|TRBV5-6|.
TGTGCCAGCAGCTTGCGTACCTACGAGCAGTACTTC
CASSLRTYEQYF
>TRBJ2-7|.|14|TRBV7-2|TRBD2
TGTGCCAGCAGCCCGGGGGGGCTCTCCTACGAGCAGTACTTC
CASSPGGLSYEQYF
>TRBJ2-2|.|12|TRBV27|.
TGTGCCAGCAGGGTGTACACCGGGGAGCTGTTTTTT
CASRVYTGELFF
>TRBJ2-2|.|16|TRBV7-9|TRBD2
TGTGCCAGCAGCCCCCGCGGGGGGGTTGAGACCGGGGAGCTGTTTTTT
CASSPRGGVETGELFF
>TRBJ2-7|.|16|TRBV4-1|TRBD1
TGCGCCAGCAGCCAAGGAAGGGGGACAGGGAGCTACGAGCAGTACTTC
CASSQGRGTGSYEQYF
>TRBJ1-3|.|17|TRBV3-1/TRBV3-2|TRBD1
TGTGCCAGCAGCCAAGTGGGATGGACAGGCTCTGGAAACACCATATATTTT
CASSQVGWTGSGNTIYF
>TRBJ1-4|.|16|TRBV28|TRBD1
TGTGCCAGCAGTTTGACTCTACAGGGGAATAATGAAAAACTGTTTTTT
CASSLTLQGNNEKLFF
>TRBJ1-1|.|12|TRBV11-2|.
TGTGCCAGCAGCTTAGATCCCACTGAAGCTTTCTTT
CASSLDPTEAFF
>TRBJ2-2|once|13|TRBV10-3|TRBD1
TGTGCCATCAACAGGGGGGTTACCGGGGAGCTGTTTTTT
CAINRGVTGELFF
>TRBJ2-7|.|14|TRBV4-1|.
TGCGCCAGCAGCCGAGTCGGGGAAAGGAACGAGCAGTACTTC
CASSRVGERNEQYF
>TRBJ2-1|once|15|TRBV5-1|.
TGCGCCAGCAGCTTTTCGGTCAGCTCCAACAATGAGCAGTTCTTC
CASSFSVSSNNEQFF
>TRBJ2-7|.|13|TRBV29-1|TRBD1
TGCAGCGTCCAAGGACAGGGGACATACGAGCAGTACTTC
CSVQGQGTYEQYF
>TRBJ1-1|.|13|TRBV5-4|.
TGTGCCAGCAGCTTCAACTCGGACACTGAAGCTTTCTTT
CASSFNSDTEAFF
>TRBJ2-2|.|15|TRBV27|TRBD1
TGTGCCAGCAGTTGGGACAGGACGAACACCGGGGAGCTGTTTTTT
CASSWDRTNTGELFF
>TRBJ2-7|.|17|TRBV7-2|.
TGTGCCAGCAGCTTAGTCTTTTCAGGGGTTGGGAACTACGAGCAGTACTTC
CASSLVFSGVGNYEQYF
>TRBJ1-1|once|15|TRBV18|.
TGTGCCAGCTCACCATACCCCAGGTCGAACACTGAAGCTTTCTTT
CASSPYPRSNTEAFF
>TRBJ1-1|.|13|TRBV11-2|.
TGTGCCAGCAGCTTAGGCGGGGGTCCTGAAGCTTTCTTT
CASSLGGGPEAFF
>TRBJ2-2|.|20|TRBV5-1|TRBD2
TGCGCCAGCAGCTTGGCTGGGCTAGCGGGAGTAGTCGCGAACACCGGGGAGCTGTTTTTT
CASSLAGLAGVVANTGELFF
>TRBJ1-4|.|13|TRBV7-2|.
TGTGCCAGCAGCCCTGGGCTTAATGAAAAACTGTTTTTT
CASSPGLNEKLFF
>TRBJ1-4|.|15|TRBV5-8|TRBD1
TGTGCCAGCAGCCGGGGACAGGCCAGGAATGAAAAACTGTTTTTT
CASSRGQARNEKLFF
>TRBJ2-2|.|17|TRBV3-1/TRBV3-2|TRBD2
TGTGCCAGCAGCCCGGCCGGACTAGCGGGGTTCGGCGGGGAGCTGTTTTTT
CASSPAGLAGFGGELFF
>TRBJ1-2|.|15|TRBV28|TRBD1
TGTGCCAGCAGTGGCCCTGGACAGGAAGAGTATGGCTACACCTTC
CASSGPGQEEYGYTF
>TRBJ1-1|.|15|TRBV6-5|.
TGTGCCAGCAGAACGGACGGGGGGTTCGGCACTGAAGCTTTCTTT
CASRTDGGFGTEAFF
>TRBJ2-5|.|15|TRBV5-1|TRBD1
TGCGCCAGCAGCGGCGGGACAGGGGGGGAAGAGACCCAGTACTTC
CASSGGTGGEETQYF
>TRBJ2-1|.|12|TRBV30|.
TGTGCCTGGGGGGACGGGTTCAATGAGCAGTTCTTC
CAWGDGFNEQFF
>TRBJ2-2|.|15|TRBV10-3|.
TGTGCCATCAGTGTCGGCAGGGGTAACACCGGGGAGCTGTTTTTT
CAISVGRGNTGELFF
>TRBJ2-7|.|17|TRBV28|TRBD2
TGTGCCAGCGTCGGGGACCCAAGACTAGCGGGAACGGGCGAGCAGTACTTC
CASVGDPRLAGTGEQYF
>TRBJ1-3|.|15|TRBV6-4|.
TGTGCCAGCAGTGACTCGGGTAGCTCTGGAAACACCATATATTTT
CASSDSGSSGNTIYF
>TRBJ1-1|.|14|TRBV29-1|.
TGCAGCACAACCGGGGGGACACTGAACACTGAAGCTTTCTTT
CSTTGGTLNTEAFF
>TRBJ2-7|.|14|TRBV18|TRBD2
TGTGCCAGCTCACCTCCCCCGGGGGGGGACGAGCAGTACTTC
CASSPPPGGDEQYF
>TRBJ2-1|.|15|TRBV9|TRBD2
TGTGCCAGCAGCGCTAGCGGGGCTTCCTGGAATGAGCAGTTCTTC
CASSASGASWNEQFF
>TRBJ2-7|.|14|TRBV28|TRBD1
TGTGCCAGCAGTTTAACGGGACAGGCCTACGAGCAGTACTTC
CASSLTGQAYEQYF
>TRBJ1-2|.|9|TRBV28|.
TGTGCCAGCAGTCCCGCCTACACCTTC
CASSPAYTF
>TRBJ1-1|.|13|TRBV2|.
TGTGCCAGCAGTGAAACCAGGGAAACTGAAGCTTTCTTT
CASSETRETEAFF
>TRBJ1-3|few|14|TRBV19|.
TGTGCCAGTAAAAGAGGGGGGACTGGAAACACCATATATTTT
CASKRGGTGNTIYF
>TRBJ2-7|.|14|TRBV7-2|.
TGTGCCAGCAGCCCCCCCCCATTAGGCAACGAGCAGTACTTC
CASSPPPLGNEQYF
>TRBJ1-4|.|17|TRBV5-1|TRBD1
TGCGCCAGCAGCTTCACTATTACAGGGGGTCGTAAGGAAAAACTGTTTTTT
CASSFTITGGRKEKLFF
>TRBJ1-3|.|15|TRBV6-5|.
TGTGCCAGCATGGTTACAGTTAGCTCTGGAAACACCATATATTTT
CASMVTVSSGNTIYF
>TRBJ1-5|.|14|TRBV9|.
TGTGCCAGCAGCGTAGACTCGGGTGGTCAGCCCCAGCATTTT
CASSVDSGGQPQHF
>TRBJ1-3|.|17|TRBV5-1|TRBD1
TGCGCCAGCAGCATGACAGGGGGAACAAAGTCTGGAAACACCATATATTTT
CASSMTGGTKSGNTIYF
>TRBJ2-2|.|13|TRBV2|.
TGTGCCAGGGGGGGTGCGGACACCGGGGAGCTGTTTTTT
CARGGADTGELFF
>TRBJ2-1|once|13|TRBV15|TRBD2
TGTGCCACCAGCACACACGGGGGGAGTGAGCAGTTCTTC
CATSTHGGSEQFF